This TCR beta chain was sequenced during a study of cytomegalovirus exposure and HLA in healthy donors. Across the whole study: Roughly 80 million unique TCRs from HLA-typed donors made up an early data release. Of the donors genotyped, 398 in all, around 77% fell in the Caucasian-associated ancestry cluster.

With 60 Vbeta and 13 Jbeta primers, the PCR was carried out. Source study methods: An analysis performed later counted around 80 million unique TCR beta chains (roughly 9.9 million of them shared). Here immunoSEQ multiplex PCR was the method, and the copy in TCRdb shows in-frame clones only, minus some. For V, J and clone size, that table is used; D and trimming come from the DNA. The sample has 150,000 or so clones, approximately 83% seen once; the top ten hold 3.1%. The sequence derives from a male donor in good health and CMV-seronegative. The sequenced material came from PBMCs.

CDR3 DNA: TGCGCCAGCAGCTGGGACAGGGGGCTTTCACCCCTCCACTTT. Amino acid sequence: CASSWDRGLSPLHF. The rearrangement joins TRBV5-1 to TRBJ1-6; 12 positions agree with TRBD1. J gave up 9 bases and V 3 bases, and 1 base lay outside the gene matches. CDR3 size: 14 residues. Germline-derived CDR1 and CDR2 are SGHRS and YFSETQ.